The clone carrying this T cell receptor (beta chain) was recorded a few times. Its target is not known. The CDR3 totals 14 residues. Deletions cut 5 bases from V and 9 bases from J, with 20 bases between. The germline V gene has CDR1 SGDLS and CDR2 YYNGEE. These data come from a study of blood T cells in healthy people across ages. As for the study in general: Template-switching capture recovered about one barcoded beta molecule per two T cells.

The authors ran a second PCR of about 7 to 11 cycles using a sample-barcoded 5' primer and a J-beta primer mix. MiXCR, applied by TCRdb to the 5' RACE reads, yields one record per CDR3 protein. The table lists 800,000 to 950,000 distinct CDR3 sequences, around 48% of them singletons. A minimum of 7 million PBMCs was isolated per sample. Notes on the study in general: Diversity estimated from one million T cells was considered an underestimate. Reliance upon unsorted PBMCs precluded definitive naive versus antigen-experienced comparison.

The sequenced material came from blood. This clonotype was sampled from a man in his thirties or forties in good health. The rearrangement joins TRBV9 to TRBJ1-2; D might be TRBD1 (5 bases). The CDR3 is CASSAGTAIFSYTF. CDR3 bases: TGTGCCAGCAGTGCTGGGACCGCCATTTTTAGCTACACCTTC.